The table lists the clone carrying this T cell receptor (beta chain) with a count of one. This entry is derived from a study of blood T cell repertoires in COVID-19. As for the study in general: The samples span acute and convalescent COVID-19 from the United States, Italy and Spain. PBMCs, B-cell-depleted T cells, or T cells were the source of the cDNA or gDNA that made up the material.

The germline V gene encodes CDR1 SGHTA and CDR2 FQGNSA. The CDR3 loop spans 16 amino acids. The V segment lost 5 bases and the J segment 2 bases; nucleotides outside the gene matches: 9. Per the authors' pipeline: Amplification of reference gene primers provided the estimated nucleated cell counts. The assay was immunoSEQ multiplex PCR, and TCRdb's table has in-frame clones only and misses some. The V and J calls and clone size are taken from that table; D and trimming were inferred from the DNA. The repertoire holds about 67,000 clones, over 80% seen once, with more than 5% in the top ten. The TCR comes from a man aged 50 to 60 with active COVID-19. The chain links TRBV7-2 to TRBJ2-1; TRBD2 matches 7 bases. Sequenced: peripheral blood. The CDR3 DNA follows: TGTGCCAGCAGCCCAACTAGCGTAGAGGCCTACAATGAGCAGTTCTTC. It yields the protein CASSPTSVEAYNEQFF.